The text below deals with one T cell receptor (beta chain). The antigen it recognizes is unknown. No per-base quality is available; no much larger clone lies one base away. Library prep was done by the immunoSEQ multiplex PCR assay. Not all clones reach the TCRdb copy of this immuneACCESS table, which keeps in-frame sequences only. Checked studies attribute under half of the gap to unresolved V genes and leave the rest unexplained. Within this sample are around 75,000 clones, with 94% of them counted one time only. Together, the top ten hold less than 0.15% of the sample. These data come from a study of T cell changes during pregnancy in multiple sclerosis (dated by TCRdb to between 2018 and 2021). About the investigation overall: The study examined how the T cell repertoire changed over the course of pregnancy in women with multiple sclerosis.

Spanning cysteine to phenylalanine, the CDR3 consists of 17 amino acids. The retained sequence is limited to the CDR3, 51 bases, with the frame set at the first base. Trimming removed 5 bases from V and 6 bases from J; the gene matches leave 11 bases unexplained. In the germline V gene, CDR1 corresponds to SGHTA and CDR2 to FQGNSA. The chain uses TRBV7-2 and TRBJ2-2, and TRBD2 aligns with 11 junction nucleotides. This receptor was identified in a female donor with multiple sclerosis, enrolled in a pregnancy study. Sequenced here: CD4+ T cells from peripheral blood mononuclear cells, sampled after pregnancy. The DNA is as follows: TGTGCCAGCAGCCGCGTGGGGGGACTAGCGGCCCCCGGGGAGCTGTTTTTT. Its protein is CASSRVGGLAAPGELFF.